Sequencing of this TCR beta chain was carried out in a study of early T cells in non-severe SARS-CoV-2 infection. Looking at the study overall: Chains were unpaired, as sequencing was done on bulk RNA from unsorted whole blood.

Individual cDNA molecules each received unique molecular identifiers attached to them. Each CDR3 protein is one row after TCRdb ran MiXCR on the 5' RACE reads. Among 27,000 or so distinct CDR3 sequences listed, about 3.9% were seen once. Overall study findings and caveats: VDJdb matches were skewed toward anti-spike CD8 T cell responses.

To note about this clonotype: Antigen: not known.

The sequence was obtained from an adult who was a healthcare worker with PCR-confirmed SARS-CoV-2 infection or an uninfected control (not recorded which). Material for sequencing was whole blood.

CDR3 loop: CASSSLSGGADTQYF. The CDR3 nucleotides are TGTGCCAGCAGCTCCCTAAGCGGGGGGGCCGATACGCAGTATTTT. This sequence joins TRBV7-9 and TRBJ2-3, with 10 positions matching TRBD2. The CDR3 runs 15 residues. Unmatched junction bases numbered 7, after V lost 4 bases and J lost 6 bases. Germline V gene lookup returns CDR1 SEHNR and CDR2 FQNEAQ (reference sequence).